A selection of T cell receptor beta chains follows, all from one sample in a study of CD8 T cells in ankylosing spondylitis. MiXCR, run by TCRdb on the 5' RACE reads, gives a single entry per CDR3 protein. The sample shows hundreds of thousands of distinct CDR3 sequences, roughly 20% of them seen only once. The sequencing input was blood, either unsorted or a sorted T cell fraction (not recorded which). All receptors come from a male donor with ankylosing spondylitis or in good health (not recorded which). The CDR3 runs from the conserved cysteine through the conserved F or W. The order of the fields is J gene, D gene, V gene, CDR3 protein. A D gene is named only where the DNA matches it firmly.

>TRBJ2-2|-|TRBV28
CASSPGGRFGELFF
>TRBJ2-4|-|TRBV25-1
CASSDLGTAKNIQYF
>TRBJ2-1|-|TRBV12-3/TRBV12-4
CASIADRNNEQFF
>TRBJ2-2|-|TRBV5-1
CASSLLASTGELFF
>TRBJ2-5|-|TRBV5-1
CASSLEGTERETQYF
>TRBJ1-6|TRBD1|TRBV4-1
CASSPAGTGNSPLHF
>TRBJ1-4|-|TRBV4-2
CARSQSVMEKLFF
>TRBJ2-3|-|TRBV10-3
CAISESGKTADTQYF
>TRBJ1-5|-|TRBV27
CASSRLPPGRSNQPQHF
>TRBJ2-1|-|TRBV20-1
CSARDQVGSPNEQFF
>TRBJ2-2|TRBD2|TRBV19
CASSRTSGGIYTGELFF
>TRBJ1-4|-|TRBV5-1
CASSLDNRSEKLFF
>TRBJ1-6|-|TRBV20-1
CSASSYLSYNSPLHF
>TRBJ2-3|-|TRBV5-1
CASSLAPLGGTDTQYF
>TRBJ2-2|-|TRBV10-2
CASKGPGAGELFF
>TRBJ1-4|TRBD1|TRBV27
CASRDLLGTEEKLFF
>TRBJ2-5|-|TRBV11-2
CASSSLKGGTGRETQYF
>TRBJ2-3|-|TRBV4-1
CASSQEIAATGDTQYF
>TRBJ2-3|-|TRBV2
CASSARPGDSTDTQYF
>TRBJ1-3|-|TRBV2
CATTNGGSGNTIYF
>TRBJ1-1|TRBD1|TRBV27
CASRQTGKNTEAFF
>TRBJ2-3|TRBD2|TRBV5-1
CASRRLAGGVTDTQYF
>TRBJ1-6|-|TRBV25-1
CASSDHTDYSPLHF
>TRBJ1-6|-|TRBV30
CAWNGGTRSPLHF
>TRBJ2-1|TRBD2|TRBV7-2
CASSWTSGSSYNEQFF
>TRBJ1-2|-|TRBV5-1
CASSLDSSQGYTF
>TRBJ1-5|-|TRBV28
CASSGTFFSSNQPQHF
>TRBJ1-5|TRBD1|TRBV6-1
CASRPTGSDNQPQHF
>TRBJ2-2|-|TRBV7-3
CASSAITGGELFF
>TRBJ1-6|TRBD1|TRBV28
CASSSPGQGNSPLHF
>TRBJ2-2|TRBD2|TRBV6-4
CASSESSGTGELFF
>TRBJ1-2|TRBD1|TRBV29-1
CSVRRGGTDLLNYGYTF
>TRBJ2-5|TRBD2|TRBV20-1
CSASRTSGSSQETQYF
>TRBJ2-1|TRBD2|TRBV4-1
CAMSPGLAGGPDRNEQFF
>TRBJ2-1|TRBD2|TRBV6-2/TRBV6-3
CASRFSGGGYNEQFF
>TRBJ2-2|-|TRBV27
CASSLISYGELFF
>TRBJ2-1|-|TRBV5-1
CASSYEWGHRQFF
>TRBJ2-2|-|TRBV9
CASSVATLTANTGELFF
>TRBJ2-4|-|TRBV3-1
CASSQDTGRNIQYF
>TRBJ2-3|TRBD1|TRBV29-1
CSAGTGETDTQYF
>TRBJ1-2|TRBD1|TRBV28
CASSFLRTGRSGYTF
>TRBJ2-1|TRBD1|TRBV5-1
CASSKDRVVYNEQFF
>TRBJ2-3|-|TRBV20-1
CSARDRGWGTDTQYF
>TRBJ1-5|-|TRBV20-1
CSADRVSNQPQHF
>TRBJ2-5|TRBD1|TRBV3-1
CASSPNPGQGKETQYF
>TRBJ1-6|-|TRBV25-1
CASSARGNGNSPLHF
>TRBJ2-1|TRBD2|TRBV5-1
CASSFAPGLSYNEQFF